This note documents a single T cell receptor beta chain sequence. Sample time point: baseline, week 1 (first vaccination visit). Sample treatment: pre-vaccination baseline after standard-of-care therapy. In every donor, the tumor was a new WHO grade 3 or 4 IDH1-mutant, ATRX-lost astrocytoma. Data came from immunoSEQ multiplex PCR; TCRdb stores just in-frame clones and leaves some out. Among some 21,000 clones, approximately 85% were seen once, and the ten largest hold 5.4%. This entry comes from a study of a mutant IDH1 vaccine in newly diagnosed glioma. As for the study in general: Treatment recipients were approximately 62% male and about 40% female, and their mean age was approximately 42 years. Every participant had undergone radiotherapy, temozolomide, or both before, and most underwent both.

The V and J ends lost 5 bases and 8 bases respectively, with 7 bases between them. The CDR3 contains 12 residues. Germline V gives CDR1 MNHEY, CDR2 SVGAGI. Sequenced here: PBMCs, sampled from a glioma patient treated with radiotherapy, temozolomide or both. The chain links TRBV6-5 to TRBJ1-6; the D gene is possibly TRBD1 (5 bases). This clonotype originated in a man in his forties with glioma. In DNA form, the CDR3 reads TGTGCCAGCAGTGGGGGTTATTCACCCCTCCACTTT. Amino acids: CASSGGYSPLHF.